The clone carrying this T cell receptor beta chain came up many times. Antigen specificity is unknown. Germline V lookup: CDR1 SGHVS, CDR2 FNYEAQ. CDR3 size: 14 residues. V dropped 5 bases and J dropped 1; count of bases not matched to a gene: 4. These data originate in a study of T cells after yellow fever vaccination. Making TCR cDNA involved 5'RACE template switching, which added UMIs and a universal primer site. In TCRdb, the 5' RACE reads were re-called with MiXCR into one record per CDR3 protein. Of fewer than 100,000 distinct CDR3 sequences listed, less than 6% are singletons. General study results and limits: Detected again after the booster were most primary-vaccination clones, at 96% CD4 and 80% to 90% CD8. Bulk-population clonotypes that are abundant could appear as contaminants in FACS-sorted repertoires. Overlap between CD4 and CD8 compartments was detected for a small share of clonotypes.

The sequencing here drew on CD8+ T cells sorted from PBMCs, taken 10 days after the yellow fever booster vaccination. This receptor was identified in a man aged 18 to 30 who received the YFV17D yellow fever vaccine. The chain combines TRBV7-6 with TRBJ2-5, with 7 bases matching TRBD2. Written as DNA, the CDR3 is TGTGCCAGCAGCAACTCGGGGGGCCAAGAGACCCAGTACTTC. Its translation is CASSNSGGQETQYF.